Detailed here is one T cell receptor (beta chain). The sample comes from a study of blood T cell repertoires in COVID-19. Study in general: COVID-19 samples from acute and convalescent phases originated in the United States, Italy and Spain.

V dropped 3 bases and J dropped 6; count of bases not matched to a gene: 11. The CDR3 extends over 18 amino acids. Germline values: CDR1 MGHRA, CDR2 YSYEKL. Participants' own reports of clinical history determined their cohort assignment. Libraries were prepared by immunoSEQ multiplex PCR; TCRdb keeps only in-frame clonotypes and omits some of them. The sample has about 230,000 clones, around 80% seen once; the top ten hold approximately 2%. The sample consisted of PBMCs or T cells enriched from blood (not recorded which). The TCR comes from a man aged 55-75 years who had recovered from COVID-19. The chain couples TRBV4-1 to TRBJ2-2; 12 bases are shared with TRBD1. CDR3 nucleotide sequence: TGCGCCAGCAGCCAGGCTAGCGGGACAGGGGGCCGGGCCGGGGAGCTGTTTTTT. Its translation: CASSQASGTGGRAGELFF.